The sample holds a few counts of the clone carrying this T cell receptor beta chain. The target antigen is unknown. Researchers ran the PCR with 60 Vbeta and 13 Jbeta primers. Measured with immunoSEQ multiplex PCR; TCRdb has only the in-frame clones, and not every one. The table shows more than 85,000 clones, with less than 80% occurring only once. This sample is part of a study of cytomegalovirus exposure and HLA in healthy donors. At the level of the study: A prior analysis found roughly 100 million unique TCR beta sequences from about 179 million T cells. Study-wide points: Several top significant clusters appeared, in a later analysis, to be linked to common viral pathogens.

The CDR3 length is 15 residues. Germline V gives CDR1 SSHAT, CDR2 FNYEAQ (reference sequence). Trimming removed 5 bases from V and 6 bases from J, with 20 bases in between. The sequenced sample consisted of PBMCs. The chain joins TRBV7-7 to TRBJ2-7; possible D gene TRBD1, 6 bases. This sequence was found in a man between 25 and 39 years old in good health and CMV-seronegative. The CDR3 protein is CASSPGVGREGEQYF. CDR3 in DNA: TGTGCCAGCAGCCCAGGGGTGGGAAGGGAAGGCGAGCAGTACTTC.